This T cell receptor (beta chain) appears in the sequencing data of a study of blood T cell repertoires in COVID-19. At the level of the study: Researchers got acute and convalescent COVID-19 samples from the United States, Italy and Spain. The cDNA or gDNA used as material had been derived from T cells, B-cell-depleted T cells, or PBMCs.

Original processing notes: Estimated nucleated cell counts came from reference gene primer amplification. Generated by immunoSEQ multiplex PCR, the TCRdb table keeps only in-frame clones and is missing some. That table gives V, J and clone size, and the DNA gave D and trimming. The sample records approximately 270,000 clones, approximately 83% being singletons. This clone was counted between two and nine times. Source material: peripheral blood. The sequence was collected from a man aged 80 or over with acute or convalescent COVID-19.

For the CDR3, the DNA is TGTGCCAGCAGTGACCGGGACAGGAACTCACCCCTCCACTTT. Translating gives CASSDRDRNSPLHF. V and J are TRBV6-1 and TRBJ1-6, with 8 bases that match TRBD1. The CDR3 consists of 14 residues. The trim removed 3 bases at V and 10 bases at J, leaving 5 bases unmatched. Germline loops: CDR1 MNHNS, CDR2 SASEGT.